This T cell receptor (beta chain) emerged from a study of shared T cell receptors in the human thymus. V shed 5 bases and J 7 bases; nucleotides not matched to a gene: 4. The CDR3 covers 13 residues. Germline V gives CDR1 MNHEY, CDR2 SVGAGI. TCRdb's table, derived via immunoSEQ multiplex PCR, lists solely in-frame clones and lacks some. In the table there are 600,000 or so clones, approximately 89% of which are singletons. These same data were also listed under a study on human thymus T cells. That study adds: V and J genes seemed to be used with bias in thymic and blood repertoires.

J is TRBJ2-1 and V is TRBV6-5; 8 bases are shared with TRBD1. Sample: thymocytes. This TCR came from a boy in the first two years of life with a congenital heart defect. The CDR3 region is CASSLGQGNEQFF. CDR3 DNA sequence: TGTGCCAGCAGTCTTGGACAGGGTAATGAGCAGTTCTTC.